Listed below are T cell receptor beta chains from one sample, sequenced in a study of control samples from healthy donors and cancer patients. TCRdb keeps only in-frame clones here, not all; method: immunoSEQ multiplex PCR. The table has over 150,000 clones, 95% to 96% seen once. Sequenced sample: blood. The receptors shown here come from a woman in her 30s in good health. The CDR3 runs from the conserved cysteine through the conserved F or W. The D gene is left open where the match is weak. The size entry is marked missing in some rows and otherwise reads once, few, many or a size class.

D	V	J	size	CDR3	DNA
-	TRBV28	TRBJ1-5	-	CASRGDTHQPQHF	TGTGCCAGCAGAGGGGACACCCATCAGCCCCAGCATTTT
TRBD1	TRBV28	TRBJ1-5	-	CASSSDRGVGQPQHF	TGTGCCAGCAGTTCCGACAGGGGCGTCGGTCAGCCCCAGCATTTT
-	TRBV30	TRBJ1-6	-	CAWSVSRVPWDNSPLHF	TGTGCCTGGAGTGTTAGCAGGGTTCCCTGGGATAATTCACCCCTCCACTTT
-	TRBV4-1	TRBJ1-5	-	CASSQDSLSVYQPQHF	TGCGCCAGCAGCCAAGATAGCCTTTCCGTGTATCAGCCCCAGCATTTT
-	TRBV20-1	TRBJ2-7	-	CSASIRPPYEQYF	TGCAGTGCTAGTATTCGCCCACCCTACGAGCAGTACTTC
-	TRBV28	TRBJ2-7	-	CASSPGTEIEYEQYF	TGTGCCAGCAGTCCCGGGACGGAGATCGAATACGAGCAGTACTTC
-	TRBV28	TRBJ1-5	-	CAGRRAGNSNQPQHF	TGTGCCGGGAGACGGGCAGGTAATAGCAATCAGCCCCAGCATTTT
-	TRBV28	TRBJ1-3	-	CASSLTTGNTIYF	TGTGCCAGCAGTTTGACAACCGGAAACACCATATATTTT
-	TRBV5-1	TRBJ2-7	-	CASSLGPGSSYEQYF	TGCGCCAGCAGCTTGGGACCCGGGAGCTCCTACGAGCAGTACTTC
TRBD2	TRBV19	TRBJ2-3	once	CASRPPGLPSGTQYF	TGTGCCAGTAGGCCCCCGGGACTACCCTCGGGTACGCAGTATTTT
TRBD1	TRBV24-1	TRBJ2-3	-	CATSDTEQGITDTQYF	TGTGCCACCAGTGATACAGAACAGGGGATCACAGATACGCAGTATTTT
-	TRBV10-3	TRBJ1-1	-	CATGGGGANTEAFF	TGTGCCACTGGAGGGGGGGGCGCGAACACTGAAGCTTTCTTT
TRBD1	TRBV5-1	TRBJ1-2	-	CASSLEPGQGAYGYTF	TGCGCCAGCAGCTTGGAACCGGGACAGGGGGCTTATGGCTACACCTTC
-	TRBV19	TRBJ2-7	-	CASSIGGGDEQYF	TGTGCCAGTAGTATAGGGGGCGGCGACGAGCAGTACTTC
TRBD2	TRBV7-3	TRBJ2-1	-	CASSLNRASGSYNEQFF	TGTGCCAGCAGCTTAAACCGCGCTAGCGGATCCTACAATGAGCAGTTCTTC
-	TRBV6-5	TRBJ2-1	-	CASSYRNTGNEQFF	TGTGCCAGCAGTTACCGCAATACAGGGAATGAGCAGTTCTTC
TRBD1	TRBV5-1	TRBJ1-4	-	CASSLGGTGTHEKLFF	TGCGCCAGCAGCTTAGGGGGGACAGGGACTCATGAAAAACTGTTTTTT
TRBD2	TRBV27	TRBJ2-1	-	CASSPRLAGGQNEQFF	TGTGCCAGCAGTCCCCGATTAGCGGGGGGGCAGAATGAGCAGTTCTTC
-	TRBV3-1/TRBV3-2	TRBJ2-7	-	CASSQNFSPVEQYF	TGTGCCAGCAGCCAAAACTTCTCCCCGGTCGAGCAGTACTTC
-	TRBV6-5	TRBJ2-7	few	CASSYGTDGGYEQYF	TGTGCCAGCAGTTACGGAACTGACGGAGGATACGAGCAGTACTTC
TRBD2	TRBV5-1	TRBJ2-2	once	CASSLVAGGSGELFF	TGCGCCAGCAGCTTGGTGGCGGGAGGGTCCGGGGAGCTGTTTTTT
TRBD1	TRBV27	TRBJ1-4	once	CASSLGGQGNEKLFF	TGTGCCAGCAGTTTAGGCGGACAGGGAAATGAAAAACTGTTTTTT
TRBD2	TRBV19	TRBJ2-2	-	CASSIYLAGFLLGELFF	TGTGCCAGTAGTATATATCTAGCGGGATTTTTACTCGGGGAGCTGTTTTTT
-	TRBV5-1	TRBJ2-5	-	CASSLGPGLGETQYF	TGCGCCAGCAGCTTGGGACCCGGACTGGGCGAGACCCAGTACTTC